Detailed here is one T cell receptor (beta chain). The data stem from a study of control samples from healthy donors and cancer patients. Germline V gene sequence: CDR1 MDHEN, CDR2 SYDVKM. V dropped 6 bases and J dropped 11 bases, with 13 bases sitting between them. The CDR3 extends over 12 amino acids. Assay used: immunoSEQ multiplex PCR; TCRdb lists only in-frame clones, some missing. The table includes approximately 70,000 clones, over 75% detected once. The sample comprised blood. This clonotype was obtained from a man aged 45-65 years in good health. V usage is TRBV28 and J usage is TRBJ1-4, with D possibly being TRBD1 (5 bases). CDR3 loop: CASSPRDPKLFF. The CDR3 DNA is TGTGCCAGCAGCCCCCGGGACCCGAAACTGTTTTTT.